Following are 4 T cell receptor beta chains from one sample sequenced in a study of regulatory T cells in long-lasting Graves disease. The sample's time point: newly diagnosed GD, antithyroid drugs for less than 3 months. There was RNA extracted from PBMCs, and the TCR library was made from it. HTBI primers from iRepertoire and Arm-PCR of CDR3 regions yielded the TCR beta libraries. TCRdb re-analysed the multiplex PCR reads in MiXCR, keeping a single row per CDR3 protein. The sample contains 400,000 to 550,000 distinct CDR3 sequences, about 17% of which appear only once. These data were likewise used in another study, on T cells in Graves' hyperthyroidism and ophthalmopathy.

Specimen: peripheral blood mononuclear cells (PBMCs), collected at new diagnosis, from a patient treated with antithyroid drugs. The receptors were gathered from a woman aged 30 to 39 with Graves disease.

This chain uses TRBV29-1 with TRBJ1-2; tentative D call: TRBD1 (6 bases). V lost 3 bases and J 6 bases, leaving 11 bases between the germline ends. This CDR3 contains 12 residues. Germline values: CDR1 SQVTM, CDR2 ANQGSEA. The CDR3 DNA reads TGCAGCGTTGATGATGGGGGCAATGGCTACACCTTC. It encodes CSVDDGGNGYTF.

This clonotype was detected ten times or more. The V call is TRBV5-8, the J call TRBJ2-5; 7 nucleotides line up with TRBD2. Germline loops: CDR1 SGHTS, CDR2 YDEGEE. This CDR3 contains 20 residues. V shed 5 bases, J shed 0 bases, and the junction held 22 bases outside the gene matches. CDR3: CASSPELGTWRGTYQETQYF. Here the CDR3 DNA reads TGTGCCAGCAGTCCCGAGCTGGGAACCTGGCGGGGGACGTACCAAGAGACCCAGTACTTC.

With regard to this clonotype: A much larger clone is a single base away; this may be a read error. This chain's CDR3 is CANSHDREATSGRNTQYF. CDR3 nucleotide sequence: TGTGCCAACAGCCACGACAGGGAAGCGACTAGCGGGAGGAATACGCAGTATTTT. The rearrangement joins TRBV6-1 to TRBJ2-3, with TRBD2 matching 13 bases. There are 18 residues in the CDR3. Germline V gene lookup returns CDR1 MNHNS and CDR2 SASEGT. Unmatched junction bases numbered 20, after V lost 10 bases and J lost 7 bases.

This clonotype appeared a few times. In nucleotides, the CDR3 is TGTGCCAGCAGCCGACTAGCGGGAATGTCCAATGCCGGGGAGCTGTTTTTT. As protein: CASSRLAGMSNAGELFF. V gene TRBV7-9 combines with J gene TRBJ2-2; 11 nucleotides line up with TRBD2. J lost 6 bases, V lost 5 bases, and 11 bases had no gene match. Germline V CDR1 and CDR2: SEHNR, FQNEAQ (reference sequence). The CDR3 is 17 amino acids.